This TCR beta chain was recovered during a study of blood T cell repertoires in COVID-19. Whole-study context: Some COVID-19 samples were acute and others convalescent; all came from the United States, Italy and Spain. Sources were T cells, B-cell-depleted T cells, or PBMCs; the material itself was cDNA or gDNA.

In this sample, this clone turned up a few times. The CDR3 has 17 amino acids. Germline lookup yields CDR1 KGHSH and CDR2 LQKENI. After removal of 2 bases from V and 2 bases from J, the junction contained 9 bases not matched to a gene. The authors' processing: Nucleated cell number was recorded as an estimate derived from reference gene primer amplification. Clones were read by immunoSEQ multiplex PCR, and TCRdb kept only the in-frame ones, dropping some. The V and J calls and the clone size are those of that table, but D and trimming were determined from the DNA. In the table there are approximately 130,000 clones, more than 75% of which are singletons.

This TCR derives from a woman aged 45-60 years with acute or convalescent COVID-19. The chain links TRBV18 to TRBJ2-3; 8 nucleotides agree with TRBD2. Sequencing was carried out using peripheral blood. The CDR3 DNA reads TGTGCCAGCTCACCAGCGATACTAGCGGAAGACACAGATACGCAGTATTTT. Translated, it gives CASSPAILAEDTDTQYF.